Listed below are T cell receptor beta chains from one sample, sequenced in a study of blood T cell repertoires in COVID-19. Sequencing used immunoSEQ multiplex PCR; TCRdb keeps in-frame clones, though not all of them. Of about 300,000 clones listed, 80% to 90% were seen once; the top ten hold 5.5% to 8%. The sample consisted of peripheral blood. These receptor sequences come from a woman aged 45-59 years with COVID-19, enrolled during active disease. CDR3s include the opening cysteine and the closing phenylalanine or tryptophan. D genes are given only for firm matches. Only some rows state a clone size, as once, few, many or a class for expanded clones.

TRBJ2-7 | . | TRBV7-9 | TRBD1 | CASSYDRGRGEQYF | TGTGCCAGCAGCTACGACAGGGGTAGAGGCGAGCAGTACTTC
TRBJ1-1 | . | TRBV19 | TRBD1 | CASSARPGQGAGTEAFF | TGTGCCAGTAGTGCCCGACCGGGACAGGGGGCTGGCACTGAAGCTTTCTTT
TRBJ2-1 | . | TRBV7-6 | . | CASSQVPGGGGFF | TGTGCCAGCAGCCAAGTTCCCGGGGGCGGGGGCTTCTTC
TRBJ2-2 | . | TRBV2 | . | CASSVSRSVTGELFF | TGTGCCAGCAGTGTTTCTAGGTCGGTAACCGGGGAGCTGTTTTTT
TRBJ1-2 | . | TRBV5-4 | . | CASSLLSYGYTF | TGTGCCAGCAGCTTACTAAGCTATGGCTACACCTTC
TRBJ2-7 | . | TRBV3-1/TRBV3-2 | . | CASSQRGGHYEQYF | TGTGCCAGCAGCCAAAGGGGGGGGCACTACGAGCAGTACTTC
TRBJ2-6 | once | TRBV11-2 | TRBD1 | CASSSRPTGAHSGANVLTF | TGTGCCAGCAGCTCCCGACCCACAGGGGCCCATTCTGGGGCCAACGTCCTGACTTTC
TRBJ1-5 | few | TRBV7-9 | . | CASSFEQEGHQPQHF | TGTGCCAGCAGCTTCGAACAGGAAGGGCATCAGCCCCAGCATTTT
TRBJ1-1 | . | TRBV6-5 | TRBD1 | CASKITGELNTEAFF | TGTGCCAGCAAGATCACAGGGGAACTAAACACTGAAGCTTTCTTT
TRBJ1-5 | . | TRBV27 | . | CASSGQNNQPQHF | TGTGCCAGCAGTGGACAGAACAATCAGCCCCAGCATTTT
TRBJ2-1 | . | TRBV11-3 | TRBD2 | CASSQGGAGGPGNEQFF | TGTGCCAGCAGCCAGGGGGGCGCGGGAGGGCCAGGAAATGAGCAGTTCTTC
TRBJ2-7 | . | TRBV19 | TRBD1 | CASSKLPGQGRGYEQYF | TGTGCCAGTAGTAAATTACCGGGACAGGGAAGGGGCTACGAGCAGTACTTC
TRBJ2-1 | . | TRBV7-3 | TRBD2 | CASSLTGGTSGRFNPYNEQFF | TGTGCCAGCAGCTTAACTGGGGGGACTAGCGGGAGGTTTAATCCATACAATGAGCAGTTCTTC
TRBJ1-4 | . | TRBV6-2/TRBV6-3 | TRBD1 | CASSPRLTGVRMNEKLFF | TGTGCCAGCAGCCCGCGACTTACAGGGGTCAGGATGAATGAAAAACTGTTTTTT
TRBJ2-1 | . | TRBV6-2/TRBV6-3 | . | CASSYLAVVSFNEQFF | TGTGCCAGCAGTTATTTAGCGGTAGTCTCCTTCAATGAGCAGTTCTTC
TRBJ2-7 | . | TRBV6-2/TRBV6-3 | TRBD2 | CASSSRGGAYEQYF | TGTGCCAGCAGTTCCCGGGGGGGAGCCTACGAGCAGTACTTC
TRBJ2-7 | once | TRBV23-1 | . | CASSRSRAGIHEQYF | TGCGCCAGCAGTCGTTCAAGGGCAGGGATCCACGAGCAGTACTTC
TRBJ1-1 | . | TRBV5-1 | TRBD1 | CASSRQGSTEAFF | TGCGCCAGCAGCCGACAGGGGAGCACTGAAGCTTTCTTT
TRBJ1-4 | . | TRBV30 | . | CAWNKRDNEKLFF | TGTGCCTGGAATAAGAGGGATAATGAAAAACTGTTTTTT
TRBJ2-1 | . | TRBV27 | . | CASRPLTTVSYNEQFF | TGTGCCAGCAGGCCCCTAACCACGGTCTCCTACAATGAGCAGTTCTTC
TRBJ2-7 | . | TRBV6-5 | . | CASSPDRREMYEQYF | TGTGCCAGCAGCCCCGACAGGCGGGAGATGTACGAGCAGTACTTC
TRBJ2-7 | . | TRBV7-2 | TRBD2 | CASSLPTSGATYEQYF | TGTGCCAGCAGCTTGCCGACTAGCGGGGCTACCTACGAGCAGTACTTC
TRBJ2-1 | . | TRBV18 | TRBD2 | CASSLPPGGPGNEQFF | TGTGCCAGCTCACTCCCCCCGGGGGGTCCAGGCAATGAGCAGTTCTTC
TRBJ1-1 | . | TRBV6-5 | . | CASSEARRNTEAFF | TGTGCCAGCTCGGAGGCAAGACGTAACACTGAAGCTTTCTTT
TRBJ1-2 | few | TRBV24-1 | . | CATSDLPELGEGGYGYTF | TGTGCCACCAGTGATTTACCAGAGTTGGGTGAGGGTGGTTATGGCTACACCTTC
TRBJ2-7 | . | TRBV2 | TRBD2 | CASSDVLAGGEQYF | TGTGCCAGCAGTGATGTACTAGCGGGAGGCGAGCAGTACTTC
TRBJ2-2 | once | TRBV30 | . | CAWTGNTGELFF | TGTGCCTGGACAGGGAACACCGGGGAGCTGTTTTTT
TRBJ1-2 | . | TRBV7-2 | . | CASSPAARLLLSYGYTF | TGTGCCAGCAGCCCGGCGGCGCGCCTCCTTCTGTCCTATGGCTACACCTTC
TRBJ2-7 | . | TRBV5-1 | . | CASSSDKNYEQYF | TGCGCCAGCAGCTCCGACAAGAACTACGAGCAGTACTTC
TRBJ2-5 | . | TRBV29-1 | . | CSVARGGPETQYF | TGCAGCGTTGCCAGGGGAGGGCCAGAGACCCAGTACTTC
TRBJ1-1 | . | TRBV3-1/TRBV3-2 | . | CASRTTDRLLMGDTEAFF | TGTGCCAGCAGAACCACGGACAGACTTTTGATGGGGGACACTGAAGCTTTCTTT
TRBJ1-3 | . | TRBV5-5 | . | CASSYTGLLSGNTIYF | TGTGCCAGCAGCTATACAGGGCTCCTCTCTGGAAACACCATATATTTT
TRBJ2-2 | . | TRBV18 | TRBD2 | CASMTGGNTGELFF | TGTGCCAGTATGACGGGGGGAAACACCGGGGAGCTGTTTTTT
TRBJ1-2 | once | TRBV19 | TRBD1 | CASQGGTNYGYTF | TGTGCTTCCCAGGGGGGCACAAACTATGGCTACACCTTC
TRBJ2-7 | . | TRBV9 | TRBD2 | CASSDRGGRASYEQYF | TGTGCCAGCAGCGACCGGGGCGGGAGGGCCTCATACGAGCAGTACTTC
TRBJ2-2 | . | TRBV6-4 | TRBD2 | CASRGGAAGNTGELFF | TGTGCCAGCAGGGGAGGGGCGGCAGGAAACACCGGGGAGCTGTTTTTT
TRBJ1-1 | . | TRBV20-1 | . | CSASRPLQLNTEAFF | TGCAGTGCTAGTCGGCCTTTACAGTTGAACACTGAAGCTTTCTTT
TRBJ2-1 | . | TRBV27 | . | CASSSPPRGEQFF | TGTGCCAGCAGTTCCCCCCCACGGGGTGAGCAGTTCTTC
TRBJ1-1 | . | TRBV18 | . | CATNQGMNTEAFF | TGTGCCACCAATCAGGGTATGAACACTGAAGCTTTCTTT
TRBJ2-2 | . | TRBV2 | TRBD1 | CASSRDRGQGGELFF | TGTGCCAGCAGCCGGGACAGGGGGCAAGGCGGGGAGCTGTTTTTT
TRBJ2-1 | . | TRBV7-3 | . | CASSLGLAPSNEQFF | TGTGCCAGCAGCTTAGGCCTAGCGCCCTCCAATGAGCAGTTCTTC
TRBJ1-1 | . | TRBV15 | TRBD1 | CATSRGTGGNLGTEAFF | TGTGCCACCAGCAGAGGGACAGGGGGAAATCTTGGGACTGAAGCTTTCTTT
TRBJ2-3 | . | TRBV3-1/TRBV3-2 | . | CASARADTQYF | TGTGCCAGCGCCCGCGCAGATACGCAGTATTTT
TRBJ2-1 | . | TRBV9 | . | CASSVEGGGAYNEQFF | TGTGCCAGCAGCGTAGAGGGCGGAGGGGCATACAATGAGCAGTTCTTC
TRBJ1-2 | . | TRBV21-1 | . | CASSYPEIVDYGYTF | TGTGCCAGCAGCTACCCGGAGATAGTGGACTATGGCTACACCTTC
TRBJ2-1 | . | TRBV24-1 | . | CATGEQGTYNEQFF | TGTGCCACCGGGGAACAGGGAACCTACAATGAGCAGTTCTTC
TRBJ1-4 | . | TRBV30 | TRBD1 | CAWGGQGTPLGNEKLFF | TGTGCCTGGGGCGGACAGGGGACCCCTCTGGGAAATGAAAAACTGTTTTTT